This TCR beta chain appears in the sequencing data of a study of blood T cell repertoires in COVID-19. Enrolled through a virtual design, the participants were between 18 and 89 years of age and came from approximately 25 US areas. Germline assignment: CDR1 SGDLS and CDR2 YYNGEE. V was pared by 0 bases and J by 5 bases, with 9 bases between. CDR3 length: 13 amino acids. The assay was immunoSEQ multiplex PCR, and TCRdb's table has in-frame clones only and misses some. The data contain 130,000 to 150,000 clones, 87% of them singletons. Material for sequencing was PBMCs or T cells enriched from blood (not recorded which). The chain has TRBV9 and TRBJ2-7; perhaps TRBD1 as D (5 bases). The sequence derives from a man in his fifties or sixties who had recovered from COVID-19. The chain's CDR3 is CASSVGQIDEQYF. The CDR3 region has the DNA TGTGCCAGCAGCGTAGGACAGATCGACGAGCAGTACTTC.